This T cell receptor beta chain appears in the sequencing data of a study of T cell responses to AZD1222 COVID-19 vaccine. The table came from immunoSEQ multiplex PCR; TCRdb's copy has only in-frame clones and leaves some out. The table shows 85,000 to 100,000 clones, with just over 90% occurring only once. The CDR3 has 13 residues. The germline V gene encodes CDR1 GTSNPN and CDR2 SVGIG (reference sequence). V was shortened by 2 bases and J by 0 bases, with 7 bases between the two germline ends. Whole-study findings and limits: Among AZD1222 vaccinees, only five or six were seropositive at baseline.

To note about this clone: Its antigen remains unknown.

The TCR comes from an adult in good health. Here the sequenced sample was peripheral blood, taken on day 0 of AZD1222 vaccination. This chain uses TRBV30 with TRBJ1-1; weak D call: TRBD1 (5 bases). The CDR3 region is CAWSQGLNTEAFF. The DNA of the CDR3 is TGTGCCTGGAGTCAGGGCTTGAACACTGAAGCTTTCTTT.